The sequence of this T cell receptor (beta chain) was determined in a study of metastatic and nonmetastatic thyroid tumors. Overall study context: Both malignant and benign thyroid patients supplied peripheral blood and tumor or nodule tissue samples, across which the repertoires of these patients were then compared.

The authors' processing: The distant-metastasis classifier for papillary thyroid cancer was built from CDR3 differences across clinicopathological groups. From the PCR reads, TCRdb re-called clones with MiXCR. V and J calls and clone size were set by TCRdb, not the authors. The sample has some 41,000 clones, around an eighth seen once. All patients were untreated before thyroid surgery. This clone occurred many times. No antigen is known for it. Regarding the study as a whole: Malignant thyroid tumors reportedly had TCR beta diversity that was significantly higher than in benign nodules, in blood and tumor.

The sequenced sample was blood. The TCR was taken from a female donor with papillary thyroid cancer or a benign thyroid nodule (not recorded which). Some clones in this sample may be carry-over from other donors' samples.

The CDR3 sequence is CASSSTGGGGYGYTF. DNA for the CDR3: TGTGCCAGCAGCTCTACCGGTGGGGGCGGCTATGGCTACACCTTC. The chain carries TRBV7-9 and TRBJ1-2; weak D call: TRBD1 (6 bases). From germline, CDR1 is SEHNR and CDR2 FQNEAQ (reference sequence). Deletions cut 4 bases from V and 4 bases from J, with 16 bases between. The CDR3 length is 15 residues.